The source of this T cell receptor beta chain is a study of OX40 agonist ivuxolimab in advanced cancers. In the study overall: Ivuxolimab, which targeted the costimulatory receptor OX40 (CD134), was an agonistic, fully human IgG2 monoclonal antibody. Intravenous ivuxolimab was administered to patients every 2 weeks at six dose levels: 0.01, 0.1, 0.3, 1.5, 3 and 10 mg/kg. Of the approximately 54 dose-escalation patients, hepatocellular carcinoma was present in about 20, melanoma in around 15, renal cell carcinoma in 9 and head and neck cancer in 9. The dose-escalation cohort was over 70% male with a mean age of approximately 59 years, ranging from roughly 23 to 90. Prior anti-PD-1, anti-PD-L1 or anti-CTLA-4 therapy was permitted, and approximately 41% of dose-escalation patients had received checkpoint inhibitors. Partial responses occurred in three dose-escalation patients: two with cutaneous melanoma and one with hepatocellular carcinoma. Peripheral TCRbeta sequencing aimed to test whether ivuxolimab altered TCR sequence diversity and caused clonal T-cell expansion. The paper describes the monotherapy dose-escalation part (N of about 47 patients) of the phase I trial of ivuxolimab.

The trim is 5 bases for V and 1 base for J, with a gap of 12 bases between the germline ends. The CDR3, cysteine through phenylalanine, is 15 amino acids long. The kept DNA is CDR3 alone, 45 bases in frame from the first base. CDR1 and CDR2 are read off the germline V gene as SGHRS and YFSETQ. Patients with autoimmune disease history or receiving systemic immunosuppression were excluded from the trial. Peripheral blood for TCR sequencing was drawn from every dose cohort at baseline, at cycle 4 day 1 and at cycle 7 day 1. The samples were taken from a phase I, first-in-human, multicenter, open-label dose-escalation trial of ivuxolimab. Adults with locally advanced or metastatic melanoma, renal cell carcinoma, hepatocellular carcinoma or head and neck squamous cell carcinoma were enrolled in the trial. Before TCR sequencing, CD4+ T cells and CD8+ T cells from peripheral blood were sorted into separate populations.

For sequencing of the TCRbeta CDR3 region, genomic DNA was extracted from the sorted cells. The immunoSEQ Assay was used to sequence the TCRbeta CDR3 regions. Held by TCRdb, this immuneACCESS table contains in-frame sequences only and omits some clones. Under half of the omission traces to an unresolved V gene where checked; the cause of the rest is unknown. This sample holds 95,000 to 150,000 clones; 90% to 95% were observed only once. The ten largest clones represent about 0.15% of the sample. A remark on this clone: Its antigen target is currently unknown. No much larger clone is present one base from it, and per-base qualities are unavailable.

The paper's findings and limits, for the study overall: After ivuxolimab, more expanded clones were found on average in CD8+ T cells than in CD4+ T cells. In the 0.1-3.0 mg/kg groups, partial responders had among the lowest normalized peripheral clonal expansion, particularly in CD8+ T cells. The antigen specificity of the clonally expanded peripheral T cells was not determined. Clonal expansion of both CD4+ and CD8+ blood T cells was observed from baseline to week 6 at doses 0.1 to 3.0 mg/kg. Low levels of normalized T-cell clonal expansion were also seen in some patients who did not respond.

Sequences were derived from CD4+ or CD8+ T cells sorted from blood, sampled in a trial of the OX40 agonist ivuxolimab. The chain is assembled from TRBV5-1 and TRBJ2-2; the D gene lacks a confident call. This sequence originates from an adult with an advanced solid tumor such as melanoma, head and neck, liver or kidney cancer. The DNA is as follows: TGCGCCAGCAGAGAAGACCCAGGGAACACCGGGGAGCTGTTTTTT. The encoded protein is CASREDPGNTGELFF.